The 26 T cell receptor beta chains presented below share a single source sample, sequenced in a study of blood T cell repertoires in COVID-19. TCRdb's copy holds only in-frame clones and misses some; the assay was immunoSEQ multiplex PCR. The data contain 300,000 to 400,000 clones, roughly 90% of them seen just once; the ten biggest clones take up 4%. The sample taken for sequencing was peripheral blood. Receptors were obtained from a woman in her forties or fifties with active or convalescent COVID-19.

The chain combines TRBV7-9 with TRBJ2-1; D is possibly TRBD1 (7 bases). Trimming left V 6 bases short and J 4 bases short, with 16 bases between. The CDR3 sequence is 15 residues long. Germline V gene data show CDR1 as SEHNR and CDR2 as FQNEAQ (reference sequence). The CDR3: CASSYWRDSYNEQFF. The CDR3 DNA sequence: TGTGCCAGCAGTTATTGGCGGGACAGTTACAATGAGCAGTTCTTC.

This chain links TRBV18 with TRBJ1-1; a possible D gene is TRBD1 (5 bases). Looked up from germline, CDR1 is KGHSH and CDR2 is LQKENI. This CDR3 comprises 15 residues. V was shortened by 4 bases and J by 1 base, with 13 bases between the two germline ends. The CDR3 here is CASSLDSIENTEAFF. The DNA for the CDR3 is TGTGCCAGCTCACTCGACAGTATCGAGAACACTGAAGCTTTCTTT. Full variable domain (missing parts from reference TRBV18 and TRBJ1-1): NAGVMQNPRHLVRRRGQEARLRCSPMKGHSHVYWYRQLPEEGLKFMVYLQKENIIDESGMPKERFSAEFPKEGPSILRIQQVVRGDSAAYFCASSLDSIENTEAFFGQGTRLTVV.

The chain uses TRBV27 and TRBJ2-5, with 11 bases that match TRBD2. The CDR3 has 13 amino acids. The trim removed 9 bases at V and 5 bases at J, leaving 5 bases unmatched. Per germline, CDR1 MNHEY and CDR2 SMNVEV (reference sequence). CDR3 amino acids: CASRLAGQETQYF. The CDR3 region has the DNA TGTGCCAGTCGACTAGCGGGACAGGAGACCCAGTACTTC.

The V and J genes are TRBV6-5 and TRBJ1-4; 7 bases are a match to TRBD1. The CDR3 has 14 residues. V was clipped by 6 bases and J by 6 bases; unmatched bases: 7. The V gene's germline CDR1 is MNHEY and CDR2 SVGAGI. CDR3: CASSRRQGDEKLFF. The DNA for the CDR3 is TGTGCCAGCAGCCGCCGGCAGGGGGATGAAAAACTGTTTTTT.

This rearrangement joins TRBV6-5 to TRBJ2-5; 7 bases are shared with TRBD2. CDR1 is MNHEY and CDR2 is SVGAGI in the germline V gene. The length of the CDR3 is 15 residues. After removal of 5 bases from V and 4 bases from J, the junction contained 10 bases not matched to a gene. CDR3 loop: CASSRGTMGVETQYF. CDR3 nucleotides: TGTGCCAGCAGTCGAGGGACTATGGGGGTAGAGACCCAGTACTTC.

This clone was picked up a small number of times. V and J are TRBV3-1 (or the pseudogene TRBV3-2) and TRBJ1-5; D unclear. Germline V gives CDR1 LGHDT, CDR2 YNNKEL (reference sequence). The CDR3 totals 13 residues. V lost 0 bases and J lost 5, with 5 bases in between. DNA for the CDR3: TGTGCCAGCAGCCAAGATGCGGATCAGCCCCAGCATTTT. Its translation is CASSQDADQPQHF.

This sequence joins TRBV7-3 and TRBJ2-3, with a tentative D call TRBD2 (5 bases). V was shortened by 2 bases and J by 0 bases, with 15 bases between the two germline ends. The CDR3 is 17 residues long. Germline V gene sequence: CDR1 SGHTA, CDR2 FQGTGA. The CDR3 spells CASSLLVAGASTDTQYF. For the CDR3, the DNA is TGTGCCAGCAGCTTATTGGTGGCGGGTGCTAGCACAGATACGCAGTATTTT.

The rearrangement joins TRBV7-2 to TRBJ2-4; 14 bases map to TRBD2. The CDR3 contains 15 residues. V lost 5 bases, J lost 6 bases, and 3 bases stayed unmatched. Germline loops: CDR1 SGHTA, CDR2 FQGNSA. CDR3 residues: CASSQGTSGRNIQYF. The CDR3 nucleotides are TGTGCCAGCAGCCAAGGGACTAGCGGGAGAAACATTCAGTACTTC.

The chain is built from TRBV19 and TRBJ1-3; D is ambiguous. CDR1 is LNHDA and CDR2 is SQIVND in the germline V gene (reference sequence). V shed 2 bases and J shed 1 base, with 9 bases lying between them. The CDR3 is 15 amino acids. The CDR3 sequence is CASSISSVSGNTIYF. The CDR3 region has the DNA TGTGCCAGTAGTATATCTTCGGTTTCTGGAAACACCATATATTTT.

This clone was seen a handful of times. CDR3 DNA: TGTGCCAGCAGTGACCAGGGCCTCGATTACACCGGGGAGCTGTTTTTT. This encodes CASSDQGLDYTGELFF. This rearrangement joins TRBV6-1 to TRBJ2-2, with D perhaps TRBD1 (5 bases). V shed 3 bases and J shed 3 bases, with 14 bases lying between them. Germline V lookup: CDR1 MNHNS, CDR2 SASEGT. This CDR3 comprises 16 residues.

The chain has TRBV6-5 and TRBJ2-3, with 7 bases lining up with TRBD1. The CDR3 consists of 14 residues. After removal of 7 bases from V and 3 bases from J, the junction contained 7 bases not matched to a gene. Per the germline V gene, CDR1 is MNHEY and CDR2 is SVGAGI. The CDR3 region has the DNA TGTGCCAGCAAGAGGGGGCAGGGAACAGATACGCAGTATTTT. Translation gives CASKRGQGTDTQYF.

The chain recombines TRBV2 with TRBJ1-1, with no clear D. The germline V gene has CDR1 SNHLY and CDR2 FYNNEI. V shed 3 bases and J shed 0 bases, with 11 bases lying between them. This CDR3 comprises 15 residues. As DNA, the CDR3 is TGTGCCAGCAGTGACGTTAAGAGAATGAACACTGAAGCTTTCTTT. Amino acid sequence: CASSDVKRMNTEAFF.

This clone is a singleton in its sample. The chain employs TRBV7-9 and TRBJ1-4; D is uncertain. CDR3 length: 12 amino acids. The germline CDR1 and CDR2 sequences are SEHNR and FQNEAQ (reference sequence). Trimming stripped 5 bases from V and 7 bases from J, with 8 bases between. This chain's CDR3 is CASSPGIEKLFF. The DNA of the CDR3 is TGTGCCAGCAGCCCCGGGATTGAAAAACTGTTTTTT. The whole variable domain, filled in from reference TRBV7-9 and TRBJ1-4, reads DTGVSQNPRHKITKRGQNVTFRCDPISEHNRLYWYRQTLGQGPEFLTYFQNEAQLEKSRLLSDRFSAERPKGSFSTLEIQRTEQGDSAMYLCASSPGIEKLFFGSGTQLSVL.

CDR3 DNA: TGTGCCAGCAGTTTATCCCTTGGTAGCTATGGCTACACCTTC. The encoded protein is CASSLSLGSYGYTF. This chain uses TRBV27 with TRBJ1-2; D is undetermined. This CDR3 contains 14 residues. Trimming cost V 0 bases and J 4 bases, with 9 bases left between them. Germline V CDR1 and CDR2: MNHEY, SMNVEV (reference sequence).

The chain is built from TRBV2 and TRBJ2-7, with TRBD2 as a possible D gene (6 bases). The CDR3 totals 17 residues. V was shortened by 5 bases and J by 3 bases, with 23 bases between the two germline ends. Looked up from germline, CDR1 is SNHLY and CDR2 is FYNNEI. Written as DNA, the CDR3 is TGTGCCAGCAGTCCATGGGGGGTTCTGGATCCTGGCTACGAGCAGTACTTC. Translation gives CASSPWGVLDPGYEQYF.

The J gene is TRBJ2-7, the V gene TRBV27; TRBD2 is a possible D gene (6 bases). The CDR3 length is 15 residues. CDR1 MNHEY and CDR2 SMNVEV come from the germline V gene (reference sequence). The V end was cut by 7 bases, the J end by 2 bases, with 18 bases between. CDR3 region: CASTERAGPTYEQYF. CDR3 bases: TGTGCCAGCACGGAGAGGGCGGGGCCTACCTACGAGCAGTACTTC.

The chain links TRBV30 to TRBJ2-7; the D gene is possibly TRBD2 (6 bases). This CDR3 has 13 residues. CDR1 and CDR2 (germline): GTSNPN, SVGIG (reference sequence). Trimming took off 4 bases at V and 2 bases at J, with 12 bases between the two ends. The CDR3 sequence: CAWMFGGTYEQYF. As DNA, the CDR3 is TGTGCCTGGATGTTCGGCGGGACCTACGAGCAGTACTTC. Full variable domain (missing parts from reference TRBV30 and TRBJ2-7): SQTIHQWPATLVQPVGSPLSLECTVEGTSNPNLYWYRQAAGRGLQLLFYSVGIGQISSEVPQNLSASRPQDRQFILSSKKLLLSDSGFYLCAWMFGGTYEQYFGPGTRLTVT.

This sequence joins TRBV2 and TRBJ1-1; 7 positions agree with TRBD1. J lost 6 bases, V lost 4 bases, and 11 bases had no gene match. The germline CDR1 and CDR2 sequences are SNHLY and FYNNEI. This CDR3 has 15 residues. CDR3 sequence: CASSGTGATVAEAFF. In DNA, the CDR3 is TGTGCCAGCAGTGGGACAGGTGCCACTGTGGCTGAAGCTTTCTTT. The variable domain in full, completed from reference TRBV2 and TRBJ1-1, reads EPEVTQTPSHQVTQMGQEVILRCVPISNHLYFYWYRQILGQKVEFLVSFYNNEISEKSEIFDDQFSVERPDGSNFTLKIRSTKLEDSAMYFCASSGTGATVAEAFFGQGTRLTVV.

This chain links TRBV7-6 with TRBJ2-3; 11 bases map to TRBD2. V trimming: 3 bases; J trimming: 1 base; junction bases outside the gene matches: 0. Per the germline V gene, CDR1 is SGHVS and CDR2 is FNYEAQ. CDR3 length: 15 residues. CDR3 protein: CASSLTSGGTDTQYF. The DNA for the CDR3 is TGTGCCAGCAGCTTGACTAGCGGGGGCACAGATACGCAGTATTTT.

This clone was recorded a few times. The chain carries TRBV7-2 and TRBJ2-1, with a weak D call TRBD1 (6 bases). The CDR3 extends over 15 amino acids. From germline, CDR1 is SGHTA and CDR2 FQGNSA. V was cut by 5 bases and J by 8 bases, with 19 bases left in between. In DNA form, the CDR3 reads TGTGCCAGCAGCATTCAGGGGCTGGGAGCGCATGAGCAGTTCTTC. It specifies CASSIQGLGAHEQFF.

This clone was detected a few times. The chain couples TRBV27 to TRBJ2-1; D gene ambiguous. Trimming pared 2 bases from V and 9 bases from J, leaving 14 bases between. This CDR3 has 14 amino acids. The V gene's germline CDR1 is MNHEY and CDR2 SMNVEV (reference sequence). CDR3 loop: CASSLPEFGSEQFF. In nucleotides, the CDR3 is TGTGCCAGCAGTTTACCTGAATTCGGGTCTGAGCAGTTCTTC.

The genes are TRBV7-8 and TRBJ1-5, with TRBD1 matching over 7 bases. V lost 1 base to trimming and J lost 0 bases; unmatched junction nucleotides: 12. CDR3 length: 19 amino acids. From germline, CDR1 is SGHVS and CDR2 FQNEAQ. CDR3 nucleotides: TGTGCCAGCAGCTTAGAGTCCCTCATCTACAGGGGTAGCAATCAGCCCCAGCATTTT. This encodes CASSLESLIYRGSNQPQHF.

CDR3 bases: TGTGCCAGCAGCCAAGGGGGGGAACTGTTTTTT. This gives the protein CASSQGGELFF. The chain recombines TRBV3-1 (or the pseudogene TRBV3-2) with TRBJ1-4; TRBD1 is a possible D gene (5 bases). The CDR3 contains 11 residues. The germline V and J ends were trimmed by 1 base and 12 bases, with 6 bases remaining between them. Germline V gives CDR1 LGHDT, CDR2 YNNKEL (reference sequence).

J is TRBJ1-6 and V is TRBV30, with a tentative D call TRBD1 (6 bases). Germline assignment: CDR1 GTSNPN and CDR2 SVGIG (reference sequence). Trimming stripped 2 bases from V and 0 bases from J, with 11 bases between. The CDR3 loop spans 16 amino acids. CDR3 DNA sequence: TGTGCCTGGAGTCACAGGGTCTACTCCTATAATTCACCCCTCCACTTT. It codes for CAWSHRVYSYNSPLHF.

The chain couples TRBV3-1 (or the pseudogene TRBV3-2) to TRBJ2-2, with TRBD2 matching over 8 bases. Germline trimming cut 0 bases from V and 4 bases from J; bases unmatched to any gene: 4. The germline CDR1 and CDR2 sequences are LGHDT and YNNKEL (reference sequence). This CDR3 spans 16 amino acids. The CDR3 is CASSQDGGAPTGELFF. For the CDR3, the DNA is TGTGCCAGCAGCCAAGACGGGGGGGCCCCCACCGGGGAGCTGTTTTTT.

The chain employs TRBV5-1 and TRBJ1-1; D is perhaps TRBD1 (5 bases). V was shortened by 0 bases and J by 5 bases, with 20 bases between the two germline ends. Germline assignment: CDR1 SGHRS and CDR2 YFSETQ. This CDR3 has 17 residues. CDR3 residues: CASSLALNSRVGTEAFF. The CDR3 coding sequence is TGCGCCAGCAGCTTGGCGTTAAACAGCAGGGTGGGGACTGAAGCTTTCTTT.